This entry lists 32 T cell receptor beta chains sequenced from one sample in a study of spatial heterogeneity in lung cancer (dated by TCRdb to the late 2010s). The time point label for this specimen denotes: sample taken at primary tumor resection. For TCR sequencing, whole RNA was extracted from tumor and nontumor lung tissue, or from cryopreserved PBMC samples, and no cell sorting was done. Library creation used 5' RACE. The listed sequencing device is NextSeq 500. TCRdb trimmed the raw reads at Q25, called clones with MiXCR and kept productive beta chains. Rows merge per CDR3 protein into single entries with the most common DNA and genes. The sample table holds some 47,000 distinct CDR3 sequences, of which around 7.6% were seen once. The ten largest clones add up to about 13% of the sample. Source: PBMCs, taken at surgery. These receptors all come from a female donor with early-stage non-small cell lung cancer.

The CDR3 loop is CASSLAGTTPPYNEQFF. CDR3 coding DNA: TGTGCCAGCAGCTTAGCCGGGACTACCCCCCCCTACAATGAGCAGTTCTTC. The gene calls are TRBV7-2 and TRBJ2-1; 7 bases agree with TRBD2. Germline CDR1 reads SGHTA; CDR2 reads FQGNSA. The CDR3 consists of 17 residues. Unmatched junction bases numbered 7, after V lost 0 bases and J lost 2 bases. The full variable domain, with the rest looked up from reference TRBV7-2 and TRBJ2-1, is GAGVSQSPSNKVTEKGKDVELRCDPISGHTALYWYRQSLGQGLEFLIYFQGNSAPDKSGLPSDRFSAERTGGSVSTLTIQRTQQEDSAVYLCASSLAGTTPPYNEQFFGPGTRLTVL.

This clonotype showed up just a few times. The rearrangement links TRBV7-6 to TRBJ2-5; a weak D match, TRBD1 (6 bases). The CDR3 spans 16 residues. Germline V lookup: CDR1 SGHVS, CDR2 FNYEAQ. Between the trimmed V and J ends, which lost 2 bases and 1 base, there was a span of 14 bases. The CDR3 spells CASSLTGIGSQETQYF. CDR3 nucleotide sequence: TGTGCCAGCAGCTTAACAGGGATTGGGAGCCAAGAGACCCAGTACTTC. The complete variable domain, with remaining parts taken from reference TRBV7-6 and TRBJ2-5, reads GAGVSQSPRYKVTKRGQDVALRCDPISGHVSLYWYRQALGQGPEFLTYFNYEAQQDKSGLPNDRFSAERPEGSISTLTIQRTEQRDSAMYRCASSLTGIGSQETQYFGPGTRLLVL.

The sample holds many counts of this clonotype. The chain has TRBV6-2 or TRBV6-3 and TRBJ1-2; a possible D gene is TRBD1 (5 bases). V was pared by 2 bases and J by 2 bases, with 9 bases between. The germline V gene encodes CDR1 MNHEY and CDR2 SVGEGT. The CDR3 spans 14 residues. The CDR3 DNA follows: TGTGCCAGCAGTTACCTTCGACAGAACTATGGCTACACCTTC. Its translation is CASSYLRQNYGYTF.

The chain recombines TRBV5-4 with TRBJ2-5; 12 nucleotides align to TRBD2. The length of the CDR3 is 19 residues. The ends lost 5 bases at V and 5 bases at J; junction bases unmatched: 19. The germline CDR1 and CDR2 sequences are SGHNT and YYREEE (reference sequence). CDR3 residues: CASRNTGLAGGPGVETQYF. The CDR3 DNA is TGTGCCAGCAGGAACACCGGGCTAGCGGGGGGGCCGGGGGTGGAGACCCAGTACTTC. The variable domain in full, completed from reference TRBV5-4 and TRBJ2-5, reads ETGVTQSPTHLIKTRGQQVTLRCSSQSGHNTVSWYQQALGQGPQFIFQYYREEENGRGNFPPRFSGLQFPNYSSELNVNALELDDSALYLCASRNTGLAGGPGVETQYFGPGTRLLVL.

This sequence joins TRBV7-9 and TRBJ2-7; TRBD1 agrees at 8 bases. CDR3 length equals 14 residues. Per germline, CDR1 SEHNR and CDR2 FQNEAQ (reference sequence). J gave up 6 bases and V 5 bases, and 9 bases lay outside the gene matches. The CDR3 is CASSHGQGPREQYF. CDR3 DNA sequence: TGTGCCAGCAGCCACGGACAGGGTCCCCGCGAGCAGTACTTC.

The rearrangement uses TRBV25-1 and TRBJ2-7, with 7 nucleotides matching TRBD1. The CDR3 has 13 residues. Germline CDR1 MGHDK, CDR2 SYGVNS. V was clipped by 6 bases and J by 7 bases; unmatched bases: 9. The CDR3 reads CASRRQGSVEQYF. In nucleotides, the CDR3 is TGTGCCAGCAGAAGACAGGGATCTGTAGAGCAGTACTTC.

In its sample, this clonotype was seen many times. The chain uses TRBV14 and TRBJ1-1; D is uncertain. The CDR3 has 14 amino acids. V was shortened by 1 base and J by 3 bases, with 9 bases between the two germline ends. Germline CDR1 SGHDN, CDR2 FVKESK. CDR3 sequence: CASSQVRGYTEAFF. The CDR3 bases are TGTGCCAGCAGCCAAGTACGGGGTTACACTGAAGCTTTCTTT.

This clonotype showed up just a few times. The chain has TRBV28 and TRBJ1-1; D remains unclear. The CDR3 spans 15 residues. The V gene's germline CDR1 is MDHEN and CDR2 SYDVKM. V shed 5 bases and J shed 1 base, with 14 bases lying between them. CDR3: CASSTGSVGNTEAFF. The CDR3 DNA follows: TGTGCCAGCAGTACCGGAAGCGTGGGGAACACTGAAGCTTTCTTT.

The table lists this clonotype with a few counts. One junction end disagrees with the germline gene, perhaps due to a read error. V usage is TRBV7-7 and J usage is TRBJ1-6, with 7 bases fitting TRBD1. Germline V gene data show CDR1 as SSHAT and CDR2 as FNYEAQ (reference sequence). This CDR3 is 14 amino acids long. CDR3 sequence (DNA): TGTGCTAGCAGCTTGCAGGGGGGGGATTCACCCCTCCACTTT. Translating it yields CASSLQGGDSPLHF.

CDR3 DNA sequence: TGTGCCAGCAGCTTAGAGGGAAAAGATACGCAGTATTTT. Translating it yields CASSLEGKDTQYF. J is TRBJ2-3 and V is TRBV13, with D unresolved. The length of the CDR3 is 13 residues. V lost 1 base, J lost 5 bases, and 7 bases lay in between. CDR1 and CDR2 (germline): PRHDT, FYEKMQ (reference sequence).

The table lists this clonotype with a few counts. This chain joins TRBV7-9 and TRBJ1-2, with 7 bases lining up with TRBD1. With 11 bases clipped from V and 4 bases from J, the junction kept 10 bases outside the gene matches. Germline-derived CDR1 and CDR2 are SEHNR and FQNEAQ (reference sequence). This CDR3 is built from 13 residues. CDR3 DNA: TGTGCCGGTACACAGGGGTTTGGCTATGGCTACACCTTC. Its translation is CAGTQGFGYGYTF.

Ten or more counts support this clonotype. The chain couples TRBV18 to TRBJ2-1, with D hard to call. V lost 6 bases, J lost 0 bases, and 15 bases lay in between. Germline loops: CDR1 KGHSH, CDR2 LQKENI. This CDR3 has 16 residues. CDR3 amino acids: CASSSKTASSYNEQFF. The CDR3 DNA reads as TGTGCCAGCTCGTCAAAAACTGCCAGCTCCTACAATGAGCAGTTCTTC.

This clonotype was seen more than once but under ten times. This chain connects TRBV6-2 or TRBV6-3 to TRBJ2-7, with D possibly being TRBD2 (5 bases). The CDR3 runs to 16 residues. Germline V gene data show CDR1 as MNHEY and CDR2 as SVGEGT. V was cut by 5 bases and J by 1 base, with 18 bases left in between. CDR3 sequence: CASSPQPGVRSYEQYF. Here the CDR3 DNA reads TGTGCCAGCAGTCCCCAGCCCGGGGTTAGATCCTACGAGCAGTACTTC.

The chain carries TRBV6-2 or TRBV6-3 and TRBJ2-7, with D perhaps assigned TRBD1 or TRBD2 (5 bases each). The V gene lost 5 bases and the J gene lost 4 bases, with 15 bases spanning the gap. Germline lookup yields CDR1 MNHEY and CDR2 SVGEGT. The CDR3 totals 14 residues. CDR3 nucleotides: TGTGCCAGCAGTCAACCGGGACCAGCGTACGAGCAGTACTTC. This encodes CASSQPGPAYEQYF.

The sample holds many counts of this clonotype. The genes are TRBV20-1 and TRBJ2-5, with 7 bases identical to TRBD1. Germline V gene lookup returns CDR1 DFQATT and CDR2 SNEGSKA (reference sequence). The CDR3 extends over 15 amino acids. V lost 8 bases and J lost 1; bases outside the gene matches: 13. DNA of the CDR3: TGCAGTCCCAAAGTGAGAGGGGGCTCCCAAGAGACCCAGTACTTC. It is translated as CSPKVRGGSQETQYF.

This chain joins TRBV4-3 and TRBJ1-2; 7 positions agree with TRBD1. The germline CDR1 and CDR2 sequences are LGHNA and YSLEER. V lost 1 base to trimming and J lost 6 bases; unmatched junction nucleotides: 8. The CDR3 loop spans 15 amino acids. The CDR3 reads CASSQGQGTGDGYTF. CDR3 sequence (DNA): TGCGCCAGCAGCCAAGGACAGGGAACCGGCGATGGCTACACCTTC.

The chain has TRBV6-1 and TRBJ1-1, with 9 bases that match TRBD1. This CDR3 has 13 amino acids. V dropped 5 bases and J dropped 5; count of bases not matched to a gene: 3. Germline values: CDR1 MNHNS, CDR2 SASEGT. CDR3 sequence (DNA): TGTGCCAGCAGTCGGGACAGGGTGACTGAAGCTTTCTTT. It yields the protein CASSRDRVTEAFF.

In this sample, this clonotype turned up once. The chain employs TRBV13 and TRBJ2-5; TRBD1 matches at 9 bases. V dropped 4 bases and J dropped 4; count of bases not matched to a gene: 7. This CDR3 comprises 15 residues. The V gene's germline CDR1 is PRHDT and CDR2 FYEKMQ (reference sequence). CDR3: CASSSRGTGIETQYF. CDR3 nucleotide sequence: TGTGCCAGCAGCTCCCGTGGGACAGGGATAGAGACCCAGTACTTC.

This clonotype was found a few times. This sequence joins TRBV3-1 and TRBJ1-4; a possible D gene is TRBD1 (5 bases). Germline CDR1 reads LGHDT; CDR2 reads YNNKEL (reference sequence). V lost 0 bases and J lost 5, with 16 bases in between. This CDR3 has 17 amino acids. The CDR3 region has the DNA TGTGCCAGCAGCCAAGATATCTTCCGGGGGGGGAATGAAAAACTGTTTTTT. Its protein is CASSQDIFRGGNEKLFF.

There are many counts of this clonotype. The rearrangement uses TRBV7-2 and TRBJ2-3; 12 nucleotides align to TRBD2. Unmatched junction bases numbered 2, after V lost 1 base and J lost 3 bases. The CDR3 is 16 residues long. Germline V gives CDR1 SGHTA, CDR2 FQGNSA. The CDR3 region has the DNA TGTGCCAGCAGCTTAGGTCTAGCGGGGGGGACAGATACGCAGTATTTT. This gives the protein CASSLGLAGGTDTQYF. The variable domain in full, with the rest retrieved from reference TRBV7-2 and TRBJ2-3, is GAGVSQSPSNKVTEKGKDVELRCDPISGHTALYWYRQSLGQGLEFLIYFQGNSAPDKSGLPSDRFSAERTGGSVSTLTIQRTQQEDSAVYLCASSLGLAGGTDTQYFGPGTRLTVL.

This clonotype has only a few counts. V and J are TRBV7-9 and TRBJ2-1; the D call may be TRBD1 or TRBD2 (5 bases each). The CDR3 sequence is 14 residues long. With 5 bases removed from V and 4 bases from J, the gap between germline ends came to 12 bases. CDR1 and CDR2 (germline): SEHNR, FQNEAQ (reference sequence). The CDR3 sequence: CASSPSGTYNEQFF. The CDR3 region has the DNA TGTGCCAGCAGCCCGTCCGGGACGTACAATGAGCAGTTCTTC.

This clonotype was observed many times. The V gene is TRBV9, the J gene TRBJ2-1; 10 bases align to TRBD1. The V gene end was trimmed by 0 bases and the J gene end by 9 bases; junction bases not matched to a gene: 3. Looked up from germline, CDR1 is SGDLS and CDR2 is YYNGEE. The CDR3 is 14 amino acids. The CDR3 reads CASSVVWTGGEQFF. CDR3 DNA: TGTGCCAGCAGCGTAGTATGGACAGGGGGTGAGCAGTTCTTC. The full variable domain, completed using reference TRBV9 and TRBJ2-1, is DSGVTQTPKHLITATGQRVTLRCSPRSGDLSVYWYQQSLDQGLQFLIQYYNGEERAKGNILERFSAQQFPDLHSELNLSSLELGDSALYFCASSVVWTGGEQFFGPGTRLTVL.

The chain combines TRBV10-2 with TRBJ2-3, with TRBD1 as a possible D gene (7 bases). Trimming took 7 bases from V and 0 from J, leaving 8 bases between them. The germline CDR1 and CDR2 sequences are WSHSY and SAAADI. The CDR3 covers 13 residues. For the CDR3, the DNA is TGCGCCAGCACAGGGGGGAGCACAGATACGCAGTATTTT. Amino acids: CASTGGSTDTQYF.

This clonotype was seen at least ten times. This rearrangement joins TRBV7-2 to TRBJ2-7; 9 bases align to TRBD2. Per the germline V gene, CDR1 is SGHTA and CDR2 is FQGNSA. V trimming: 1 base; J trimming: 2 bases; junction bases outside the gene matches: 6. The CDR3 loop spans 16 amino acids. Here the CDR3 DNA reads TGTGCCAGCAGCTTAGATGGCGGGGGGGCCGCCTACGAGCAGTACTTC. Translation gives CASSLDGGGAAYEQYF.

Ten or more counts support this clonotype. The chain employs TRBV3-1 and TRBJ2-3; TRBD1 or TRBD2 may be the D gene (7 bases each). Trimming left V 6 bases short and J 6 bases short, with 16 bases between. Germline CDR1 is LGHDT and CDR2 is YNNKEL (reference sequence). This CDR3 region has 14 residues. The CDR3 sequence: CASSIAGGGDTQYF. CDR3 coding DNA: TGTGCCAGCAGTATTGCAGGGGGGGGGGATACGCAGTATTTT.

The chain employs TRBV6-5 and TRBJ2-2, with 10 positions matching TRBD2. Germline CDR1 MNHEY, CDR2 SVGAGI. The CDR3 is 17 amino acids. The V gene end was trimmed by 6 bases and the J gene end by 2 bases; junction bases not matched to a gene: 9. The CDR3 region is CASRPGWTSGNTGELFF. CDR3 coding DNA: TGTGCCAGCAGACCCGGATGGACTAGCGGCAACACCGGGGAGCTGTTTTTT.

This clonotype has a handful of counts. CDR3 region: CASSYPPSRVNQPQHF. CDR3 nucleotide sequence: TGTGCCAGCAGTTACCCGCCGTCGAGAGTCAATCAGCCCCAGCATTTT. This chain links TRBV6-2 or TRBV6-3 with TRBJ1-5, with D uncertain. The CDR3 covers 16 residues. The ends were cut back, 2 bases at V and 3 bases at J, with 14 bases in the middle. Germline-derived CDR1 and CDR2 are MNHEY and SVGEGT.

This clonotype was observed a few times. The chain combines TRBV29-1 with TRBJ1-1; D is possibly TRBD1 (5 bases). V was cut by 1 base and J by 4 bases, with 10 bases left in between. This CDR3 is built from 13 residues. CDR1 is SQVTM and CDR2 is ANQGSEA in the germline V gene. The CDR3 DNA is TGCAGCGTTGAAGTAGGGGTCGGCACTGAAGCTTTCTTT. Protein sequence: CSVEVGVGTEAFF.

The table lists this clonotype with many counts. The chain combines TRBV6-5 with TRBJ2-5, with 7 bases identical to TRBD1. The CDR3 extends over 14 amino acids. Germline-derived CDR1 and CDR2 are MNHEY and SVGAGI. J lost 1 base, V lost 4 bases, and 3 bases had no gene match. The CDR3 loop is CASSWDSRQETQYF. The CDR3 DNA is TGTGCCAGCAGTTGGGACAGCCGCCAAGAGACCCAGTACTTC.

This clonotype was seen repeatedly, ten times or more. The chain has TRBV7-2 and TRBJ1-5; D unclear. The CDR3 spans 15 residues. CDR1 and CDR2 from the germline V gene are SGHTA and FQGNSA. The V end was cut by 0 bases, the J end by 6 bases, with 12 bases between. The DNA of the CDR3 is TGTGCCAGCAGCTTAGCCCCTAGCCCAGCTCAGCCCCAGCATTTT. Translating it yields CASSLAPSPAQPQHF.

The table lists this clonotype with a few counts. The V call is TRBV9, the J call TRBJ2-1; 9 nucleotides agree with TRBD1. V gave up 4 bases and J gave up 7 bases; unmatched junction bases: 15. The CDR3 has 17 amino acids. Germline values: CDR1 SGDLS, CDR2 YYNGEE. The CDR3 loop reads CASSHPGTGSARNEQFF. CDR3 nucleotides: TGTGCCAGCAGCCATCCCGGGACAGGGTCAGCGAGGAATGAGCAGTTCTTC.

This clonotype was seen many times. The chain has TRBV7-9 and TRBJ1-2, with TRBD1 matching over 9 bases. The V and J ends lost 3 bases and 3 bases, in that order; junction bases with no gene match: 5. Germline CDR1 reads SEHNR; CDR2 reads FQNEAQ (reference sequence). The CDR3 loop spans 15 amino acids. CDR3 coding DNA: TGTGCCAGCAGCTTTTTACAGGGGGCGGACTATGGCTACACCTTC. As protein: CASSFLQGADYGYTF.